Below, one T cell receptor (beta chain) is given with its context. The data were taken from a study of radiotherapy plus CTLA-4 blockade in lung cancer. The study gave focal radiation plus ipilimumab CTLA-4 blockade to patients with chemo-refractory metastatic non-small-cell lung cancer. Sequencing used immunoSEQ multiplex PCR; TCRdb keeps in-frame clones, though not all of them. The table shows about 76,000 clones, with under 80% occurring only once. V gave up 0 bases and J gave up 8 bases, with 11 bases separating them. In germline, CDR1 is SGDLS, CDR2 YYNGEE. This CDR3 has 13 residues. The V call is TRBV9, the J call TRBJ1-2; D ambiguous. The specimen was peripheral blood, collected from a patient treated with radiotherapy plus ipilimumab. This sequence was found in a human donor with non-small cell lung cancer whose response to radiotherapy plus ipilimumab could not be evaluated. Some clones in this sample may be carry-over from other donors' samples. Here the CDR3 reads CASSVAEGWGYTF. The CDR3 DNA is TGTGCCAGCAGCGTAGCGGAGGGTTGGGGCTACACCTTC.